This TCR beta chain was obtained from a study of T-cell reconstitution after alpha-beta-depleted transplantation in children. Study findings and constraints: Reportedly, only several hundred clones from non-depleted graft cells drove alpha-beta T-cell counts at about two months.

This clonotype has just one count. Its antigen remains unknown. Unique molecular identifiers featured in how the TCRbeta library was prepared. TCRdb independently ran MiXCR on the PCR reads; one entry per CDR3 protein. Altogether around 30,000 distinct CDR3 sequences are present, less than 8.5% being singletons, with the ten largest covering around 25%. The CDR3 extends over 12 amino acids. Germline V CDR1 and CDR2: MNHEY, SMNVEV (reference sequence). V lost 7 bases, J lost 1 base, and 7 bases lay in between. The chain uses TRBV27 and TRBJ1-1; the D is unclear. The origin of this receptor is a child less than two years old who had a stem cell transplant for acute myeloid leukemia, so the T cells may come from the graft donor. Specimen: peripheral blood, collected 60 days after TCRalphabeta/CD19-depleted stem cell transplant. The CDR3 is CASIGQNTEAFF. The CDR3, as DNA: TGTGCCAGCATAGGGCAGAACACTGAAGCTTTCTTT.